The sample holds many counts of the clone carrying this T cell receptor beta chain. The target antigen is unknown. This entry comes from a study of T cell repertoires in cytomegalovirus infection. TCRdb re-derived calls from the reads in MiXCR, one entry per CDR3 protein. The sample records about 400,000 distinct CDR3 sequences, approximately 30% being singletons. The V end was cut by 4 bases, the J end by 4 bases, with 13 bases between. The CDR3 runs to 15 residues. CDR1 SGHTA and CDR2 FQGNSA come from the germline V gene. The material was cultured PBMCs, obtained from culture after CMV antigen stimulation. The V and J genes are TRBV7-2 and TRBJ1-4; D ambiguous. The origin of this receptor is a human donor in good health (CMV status not recorded). Some clones in this sample may be carry-over from other donors' samples. The CDR3 sequence is CASSYPGTSNEKLFF. The CDR3 DNA sequence: TGTGCCAGCAGCTACCCGGGCACCAGTAATGAAAAACTGTTTTTT.